A single sample gave rise to the 25 T cell receptor beta chains below, sequenced in a study of control samples from healthy donors and cancer patients. Some clones are missing from TCRdb's copy, which holds only in-frame ones; the method was immunoSEQ multiplex PCR. The repertoire consists of about 54,000 clones, with nearly 96% occurring once and the leading ten covering around 2%. Sequenced sample: blood. Receptor source: a woman aged 25 to 39 in good health.

The chain employs TRBV27 and TRBJ1-5, with 7 bases matching TRBD1. V was clipped by 5 bases and J by 4 bases; unmatched bases: 8. Per germline, CDR1 MNHEY and CDR2 SMNVEV (reference sequence). The CDR3 extends over 15 amino acids. CDR3 region: CASSHRDSINQPQHF. The CDR3 DNA is TGTGCCAGCAGTCACCGGGACAGCATAAATCAGCCCCAGCATTTT.

V is TRBV5-8 and J is TRBJ1-1; 7 bases map to TRBD1. Germline CDR1 and CDR2: SGHTS and YDEGEE. The V segment lost 4 bases and the J segment 3 bases; nucleotides outside the gene matches: 12. CDR3 size: 16 residues. CDR3 sequence reads: CASSRGGGRGDTEAFF. CDR3 sequence (DNA): TGTGCCAGCAGCCGAGGGGGCGGTCGGGGGGACACTGAAGCTTTCTTT. The full variable domain, in which reference TRBV5-8 and TRBJ1-1 provide the parts outside the CDR3, is EAGVTQSPTHLIKTRGQQATLRCSPISGHTSVYWYQQALGLGLQFLLWYDEGEERNRGNFPPRFSGRQFPNYSSELNVNALELEDSALYLCASSRGGGRGDTEAFFGQGTRLTVV.

V and J are TRBV4-1 and TRBJ1-5; tentative D call: TRBD1 (6 bases). Germline loops: CDR1 MGHRA, CDR2 YSYEKL. V lost 1 base and J lost 5, with 15 bases in between. This CDR3 spans 16 amino acids. CDR3 residues: CASSQAPGVRYQPQHF. The CDR3 nucleotides read TGCGCCAGCAGCCAAGCACCAGGGGTCCGGTATCAGCCCCAGCATTTT.

The V gene is TRBV6-1, the J gene TRBJ2-1; D gene unclear. The germline V gene has CDR1 MNHNS and CDR2 SASEGT. The CDR3 length is 17 residues. V lost 0 bases to trimming and J lost 4 bases, with 16 bases between them. The CDR3 nucleotides read TGTGCCAGCAGTGAAGCGCGGACGGTGGGGTGGTACAATGAGCAGTTCTTC. Protein: CASSEARTVGWYNEQFF.

This chain links TRBV28 with TRBJ1-5; tentatively, D is TRBD1 (5 bases). Trimming shortened V by 5 bases and J by 6 bases, and 20 bases separated the two germline ends. The germline V gene encodes CDR1 MDHEN and CDR2 SYDVKM. This CDR3 comprises 16 residues. The CDR3 spells CASSIGTADGGQPQHF. DNA of the CDR3: TGTGCCAGCAGTATTGGGACGGCCGACGGCGGTCAGCCCCAGCATTTT.

This chain links TRBV5-1 with TRBJ2-7, with D perhaps matching TRBD1 (6 bases). Trimming stripped 0 bases from V and 4 bases from J, with 14 bases between. This CDR3 has 15 residues. Germline-derived CDR1 and CDR2 are SGHRS and YFSETQ. CDR3 residues: CASSLATGTRYEQYF. CDR3 DNA sequence: TGCGCCAGCAGCTTGGCAACAGGGACCCGATACGAGCAGTACTTC.

V gene TRBV5-1 combines with J gene TRBJ2-1; D not resolved. Germline CDR1 is SGHRS and CDR2 is YFSETQ. V lost 0 bases and J 4 bases, leaving 11 bases between the germline ends. This CDR3 is 15 amino acids long. CDR3 in amino acids: CASSLGGGEYNEQFF. Here the CDR3 DNA reads TGCGCCAGCAGCTTGGGTGGCGGAGAGTACAATGAGCAGTTCTTC.

The V call is TRBV7-3, the J call TRBJ2-7; 8 nucleotides agree with TRBD2. J was trimmed by 2 bases and V by 5 bases; bases with no gene match: 8. The V gene's germline CDR1 is SGHTA and CDR2 FQGTGA. CDR3 length: 15 amino acids. This CDR3 is CASSPGHSGTYEQYF. DNA for the CDR3: TGTGCCAGCAGCCCTGGTCATAGCGGGACCTACGAGCAGTACTTC.

This clone was recorded only once. J is TRBJ2-1 and V is TRBV15; TRBD2 aligns across 12 bases. Germline V gene data show CDR1 as LNHNV and CDR2 as YYDKDF (reference sequence). The CDR3 consists of 15 residues. Trimming cost V 7 bases and J 5 bases; bases outside gene matches: 6. For the CDR3, the DNA is TGTGCCACCAATTCCGGGACTAGCGGGCACAATGAGCAGTTCTTC. Its translation is CATNSGTSGHNEQFF.

The gene calls are TRBV28 and TRBJ2-3; 7 positions agree with TRBD2. Per the germline V gene, CDR1 is MDHEN and CDR2 is SYDVKM. The V and J ends lost 6 bases and 2 bases, in that order; junction bases with no gene match: 5. The CDR3 sequence is 14 residues long. The CDR3 DNA sequence: TGTGCCAGCAGAACTGAGCGGGACACAGATACGCAGTATTTT. Translated: CASRTERDTDTQYF.

The chain couples TRBV7-9 to TRBJ2-3; D unresolved. From germline, CDR1 is SEHNR and CDR2 FQNEAQ (reference sequence). The length of the CDR3 is 14 residues. V gave up 2 bases and J gave up 4 bases, with 10 bases separating them. The CDR3 loop reads CASSLFGSPDTQYF. CDR3 nucleotide sequence: TGTGCCAGCAGCTTATTCGGTTCCCCAGATACGCAGTATTTT.

The chain couples TRBV13 to TRBJ2-1, with a weak D call TRBD2 (5 bases). Looked up from germline, CDR1 is PRHDT and CDR2 is FYEKMQ (reference sequence). CDR3 size: 16 residues. Trimming removed 1 base at V and 6 bases at J, with 16 bases between. The CDR3 reads CASSLAGSGISNEQFF. CDR3 nucleotide sequence: TGTGCCAGCAGCTTAGCGGGATCCGGAATTTCCAATGAGCAGTTCTTC.

The chain carries TRBV6-5 and TRBJ2-2; TRBD2 matches at 10 bases. Germline V gene sequence: CDR1 MNHEY, CDR2 SVGAGI. V gave up 3 bases and J gave up 6 bases; unmatched junction bases: 4. The CDR3 is made up of 15 amino acids. This CDR3 reads CASSYSGLASGELFF. The DNA for the CDR3 is TGTGCCAGCAGTTATTCGGGACTAGCGTCCGGGGAGCTGTTTTTT.

This chain uses TRBV3-1 (or the pseudogene TRBV3-2) with TRBJ2-2; 13 bases fit TRBD2. Germline V lookup: CDR1 LGHDT, CDR2 YNNKEL (reference sequence). J lost 4 bases, V lost 4 bases, and 3 bases had no gene match. The CDR3 runs to 16 residues. The CDR3 nucleotides read TGTGCCAGCAGCCTTGGACTAGCGGGAGCCACCGGGGAGCTGTTTTTT. It specifies CASSLGLAGATGELFF.

CDR3 coding DNA: TGTGCCAGCAGTCCCGCTCCGGCCCGAAGAAATTCACCCCTCCACTTT. This codes for CASSPAPARRNSPLHF. The chain uses TRBV28 and TRBJ1-6, with unresolved D. Germline CDR1 is MDHEN and CDR2 is SYDVKM. This CDR3 comprises 16 residues. Trimming removed 5 bases from V and 7 bases from J, with 18 bases in between.

The genes are TRBV2 and TRBJ1-1; 11 nucleotides line up with TRBD1. Per the germline V gene, CDR1 is SNHLY and CDR2 is FYNNEI. V was clipped by 8 bases and J by 4 bases; unmatched bases: 15. The CDR3 sequence is 17 residues long. CDR3 sequence reads: CASVPFGDRGFSTEAFF. The DNA for the CDR3 is TGTGCCAGCGTTCCGTTTGGGGACAGGGGGTTTAGCACTGAAGCTTTCTTT.

The DNA of the CDR3 is TGTGCCAGCAGCCGCTCGCGGGGCCACAACGAGCAGTACTTC. Translating gives CASSRSRGHNEQYF. The chain recombines TRBV6-2 or TRBV6-3 with TRBJ2-7, with D possibly being TRBD2 (6 bases). The CDR3 extends over 14 amino acids. Germline CDR1 and CDR2: MNHEY and SVGEGT. The V gene lost 6 bases and the J gene lost 5 bases, with 17 bases spanning the gap.

The chain has TRBV4-1 and TRBJ2-1; no clear D. Germline assignment: CDR1 MGHRA and CDR2 YSYEKL. V was trimmed by 3 bases and J by 6 bases, leaving 6 bases between them. The CDR3 runs 12 residues. Here the CDR3 DNA reads TGCGCCAGCAGCCATCTCAGCAATGAGCAGTTCTTC. Its translation: CASSHLSNEQFF.

A single count supports this clone. This chain links TRBV4-1 with TRBJ2-3; D ambiguous. The CDR3 loop spans 14 amino acids. Germline V lookup: CDR1 MGHRA, CDR2 YSYEKL. With 4 bases removed from V and 4 bases from J, the gap between germline ends came to 12 bases. The CDR3 is CASSPSQAADTQYF. As DNA, the CDR3 is TGCGCCAGCAGCCCCTCGCAGGCGGCAGATACGCAGTATTTT.

This clone was seen a single time. The chain couples TRBV12-5 to TRBJ2-3; 11 nucleotides agree with TRBD1. The length of the CDR3 is 18 residues. V lost 2 bases to trimming and J lost 4 bases; unmatched junction nucleotides: 11. From germline, CDR1 is LGHNT and CDR2 FRNRAP. The CDR3 loop is CASGLRTGGVELADTQYF. The DNA of the CDR3 is TGTGCTAGTGGTTTGAGGACAGGGGGCGTCGAGTTAGCAGATACGCAGTATTTT.

This clone is a singleton in its sample. The chain is built from TRBV28 and TRBJ2-3; 8 bases agree with TRBD1. V shed 5 bases, J shed 4 bases, and the junction held 11 bases outside the gene matches. This CDR3 has 16 residues. The V gene's germline CDR1 is MDHEN and CDR2 SYDVKM. The CDR3 nucleotides read TGTGCCAGCAGTGAAACCGGGACAGGTTATTCAGATACGCAGTATTTT. As protein: CASSETGTGYSDTQYF.

This clone was counted a single time. The rearrangement joins TRBV10-3 to TRBJ2-6; no definite D call. The CDR3 contains 17 residues. In germline, CDR1 is ENHRY, CDR2 SYGVKD. The V end was cut by 3 bases, the J end by 0 bases, with 12 bases between. CDR3 coding DNA: TGTGCCATCAGTGAAGAATATAGTAGCTCTGGGGCCAACGTCCTGACTTTC. It specifies CAISEEYSSSGANVLTF.

CDR3 nucleotides: TGTGCCAGCCAACCCGAGCCGGGCGAGAACACCGGGGAGCTGTTTTTT. Protein sequence: CASQPEPGENTGELFF. This chain links TRBV18 with TRBJ2-2; D remains unclear. This CDR3 comprises 16 residues. The germline gives CDR1 KGHSH, CDR2 LQKENI. V dropped 8 bases and J dropped 1 base, with 17 bases sitting between them.

The chain combines TRBV12-5 with TRBJ2-7; 9 bases are shared with TRBD2. CDR3 length: 15 residues. Per the germline V gene, CDR1 is LGHNT and CDR2 is FRNRAP. With V trimmed by 6 bases and J by 0 bases, 6 bases remained unmatched. The CDR3 here is CASGIAGDSSYEQYF. CDR3 coding DNA: TGTGCTAGTGGCATAGCGGGAGACAGCTCCTACGAGCAGTACTTC.

The rearrangement links TRBV28 to TRBJ1-4; tentative D call: TRBD1 (6 bases). The V gene's germline CDR1 is MDHEN and CDR2 SYDVKM. The CDR3 has 15 residues. The germline V and J ends were trimmed by 5 bases and 5 bases, with 15 bases remaining between them. CDR3 nucleotides: TGTGCCAGCAGTCCAGCTGGGGGCGAGAATGAAAAACTGTTTTTT. Translating it yields CASSPAGGENEKLFF.